The TCR beta chain under discussion was sequenced for a study of blood T cell dynamics during melanoma immunotherapy. As for the study in general: Metastatic melanoma patients received first-line pembrolizumab or nivolumab plus ipilimumab.

There are a few counts of this clone. No antigen is known for it. Only in-frame clones appear in the TCRdb table, and some are missing; sequencing was by immunoSEQ multiplex PCR. The data show approximately 9,700 clones, about 88% seen once. As for time point: pre-treatment baseline. One draw preceded checkpoint blockade; another followed its first cycle at week 3. No patient had earlier systemic cancer treatment, concurrent immunosuppressants, or another active cancer. This CDR3 spans 15 amino acids. CDR1 is LGHNA, CDR2 YNFKEQ, per germline. Trimming cost V 0 bases and J 6 bases, with 15 bases left between them. Study-level findings and limits: Disease-control patients' PBMC repertoires became either more clonal or more diverse at W3.

This rearrangement joins TRBV4-2 to TRBJ2-7; D not certain. The sequencing here drew on blood, taken from a patient treated with checkpoint blockade. The TCR originated in a human donor with melanoma. The CDR3 bases are TGTGCCAGCAGCCAAGATCGGGTATCGGCGAGCGAGCAGTACTTC. Translating gives CASSQDRVSASEQYF.